The next 32 T cell receptor beta chains were all read from a single sample in a study of OX40 agonist ivuxolimab in advanced cancers. TCRdb's copy holds only in-frame clones and misses some; the assay was immunoSEQ multiplex PCR. The repertoire holds over 70,000 clones, with about 84% as singletons. Specimen: CD4+ or CD8+ T cells sorted from blood, collected in a trial of the OX40 agonist ivuxolimab. The receptors originated from an adult with an advanced solid tumor such as melanoma, head and neck, liver or kidney cancer.

This chain uses TRBV7-9 with TRBJ1-1, with D possibly matching TRBD1 (5 bases). Germline V lookup: CDR1 SEHNR, CDR2 FQNEAQ (reference sequence). The CDR3 length is 12 residues. CDR3 region: CVYQGRETEAFF. CDR3 DNA: TGTGTCTACCAGGGAAGGGAGACTGAAGCTTTCTTT.

The V gene is TRBV5-5, the J gene TRBJ1-1, with unresolved D. The germline gives CDR1 SGHKS, CDR2 YYEKEE (reference sequence). V was cut by 3 bases and J by 3 bases, with 15 bases left in between. This CDR3 is 15 amino acids long. CDR3 amino acids: CASSYGRGRDTEAFF. The CDR3 nucleotides are TGTGCCAGCAGCTATGGTCGGGGTCGGGACACTGAAGCTTTCTTT.

The genes are TRBV30 and TRBJ2-2, with D tentatively TRBD1 or TRBD2 (5 bases each). From germline, CDR1 is GTSNPN and CDR2 SVGIG (reference sequence). This CDR3 region has 15 residues. V gave up 8 bases and J gave up 6 bases, with 22 bases separating them. The CDR3 coding sequence is TGTGCCGGGGGACCGGGCAGGGCCGTGGCCGGGGAGCTGTTTTTT. Translation: CAGGPGRAVAGELFF.

The genes are TRBV2 and TRBJ2-1; 10 bases match TRBD2. The CDR3 sequence is 14 residues long. J was trimmed by 5 bases and V by 7 bases; bases with no gene match: 5. The germline V gene has CDR1 SNHLY and CDR2 FYNNEI. Written as DNA, the CDR3 is TGTGCCAGCAACGAACTAGCGGGAAACAATGAGCAGTTCTTC. Translation gives CASNELAGNNEQFF.

The chain has TRBV6-6 and TRBJ1-5; D is perhaps TRBD1 (5 bases). This CDR3 spans 14 amino acids. V lost 4 bases and J 7 bases, leaving 14 bases between the germline ends. Germline V gene data show CDR1 as MNHNY and CDR2 as SVGAGI (reference sequence). The CDR3: CASSSEGKGQPQHF. CDR3 DNA: TGTGCCAGCAGTTCGGAGGGAAAGGGGCAGCCCCAGCATTTT.

V and J are TRBV12-5 and TRBJ1-3; no clear D. Deletions cut 7 bases from V and 0 bases from J, with 7 bases between. The CDR3 spans 13 residues. Germline CDR1 LGHNT, CDR2 FRNRAP. CDR3 DNA: TGTGCTAGTGAAGTCAGCTCTGGAAACACCATATATTTT. Residues: CASEVSSGNTIYF. Drawing the rest from reference TRBV12-5 and TRBJ1-3, the complete variable domain is DARVTQTPRHKVTEMGQEVTMRCQPILGHNTVFWYRQTMMQGLELLAYFRNRAPLDDSGMPKDRFSAEMPDATLATLKIQPSEPRDSAVYFCASEVSSGNTIYFGEGSWLTVV.

This clone was detected only a few times. The rearrangement joins TRBV6-6 to TRBJ2-2; 10 bases agree with TRBD2. The CDR3 totals 16 residues. The V and J ends lost 7 bases and 1 base, in that order; junction bases with no gene match: 6. The germline gives CDR1 MNHNY, CDR2 SVGAGI (reference sequence). DNA of the CDR3: TGTGCCAGCAAGACTCTAGCGGGAGTGAACACCGGGGAGCTGTTTTTT. This sequence encodes CASKTLAGVNTGELFF.

Concerning this clone itself: This sample includes further DNA sequences coding for the same CDR3. V usage is TRBV18 and J usage is TRBJ1-1; D not resolved. The CDR3 sequence is 14 residues long. Germline V CDR1 and CDR2: KGHSH, LQKENI. Trimming took off 2 bases at V and 0 bases at J, with 7 bases between the two ends. The CDR3 loop is CASSPGQVNTEAFF. Written as DNA, the CDR3 is TGTGCCAGCTCACCAGGGCAGGTGAACACTGAAGCTTTCTTT. The whole variable domain, remainder taken from reference TRBV18 and TRBJ1-1, is NAGVMQNPRHLVRRRGQEARLRCSPMKGHSHVYWYRQLPEEGLKFMVYLQKENIIDESGMPKERFSAEFPKEGPSILRIQQVVRGDSAAYFCASSPGQVNTEAFFGQGTRLTVV.

This clone was detected once. The rearrangement uses TRBV6-5 and TRBJ1-5, with TRBD1 as a possible D gene (6 bases). The germline CDR1 and CDR2 sequences are MNHEY and SVGAGI. This CDR3 contains 15 residues. V was cut by 0 bases and J by 5 bases, with 11 bases left in between. The CDR3 bases are TGTGCCAGCAGTTACTCGAAACAGGGTTATCAGCCCCAGCATTTT. Translated: CASSYSKQGYQPQHF.

CDR3 amino acids: CASKNAGATNEKLFF. CDR3 bases: TGTGCCAGCAAAAATGCGGGTGCAACTAATGAAAAACTGTTTTTT. The chain carries TRBV27 and TRBJ1-4; no firm D call. Germline assignment: CDR1 MNHEY and CDR2 SMNVEV (reference sequence). CDR3 length: 15 residues. V was trimmed by 7 bases and J by 0 bases, leaving 12 bases between them.

The V and J genes are TRBV29-1 and TRBJ2-7, with a tentative D call TRBD2 (6 bases). Deletions cut 4 bases from V and 0 bases from J, with 7 bases between. Germline V gene data show CDR1 as SQVTM and CDR2 as ANQGSEA. The CDR3 is made up of 12 amino acids. In DNA form, the CDR3 reads TGCAGCGTTGGGGACTTCTCCTACGAGCAGTACTTC. Protein product: CSVGDFSYEQYF.

The chain links TRBV27 to TRBJ1-2; TRBD1 aligns across 7 bases. The CDR3 contains 15 residues. The V gene end was trimmed by 5 bases and the J gene end by 7 bases; junction bases not matched to a gene: 13. Germline values: CDR1 MNHEY, CDR2 SMNVEV (reference sequence). The CDR3 bases are TGTGCCAGCAGTCAAAGGGACAGTCCTTTGGTTGGCTACACCTTC. Translating it yields CASSQRDSPLVGYTF.

The chain uses TRBV27 and TRBJ2-7; no clear D gene. Germline assignment: CDR1 MNHEY and CDR2 SMNVEV (reference sequence). Deletions cut 5 bases from V and 6 bases from J, with 17 bases between. This CDR3 region has 14 residues. The CDR3 nucleotides read TGTGCCAGCAGTCTAACCCACCCTCAATCCGAGCAGTACTTC. Translation gives CASSLTHPQSEQYF.

J is TRBJ1-1 and V is TRBV5-1; TRBD1 might be the D (6 bases). CDR1 and CDR2 from the germline V gene are SGHRS and YFSETQ. CDR3 size: 14 residues. The V end lost 0 bases, the J end lost 1 base, and 7 bases lay between the germline ends. Written as DNA, the CDR3 is TGCGCCAGCAGCTTGGGGGGACAGAACACTGAAGCTTTCTTT. Translating it yields CASSLGGQNTEAFF.

The rearrangement uses TRBV18 and TRBJ2-1; no clear D. Germline CDR1 KGHSH, CDR2 LQKENI. The CDR3 contains 14 residues. The V gene lost 8 bases and the J gene lost 1 base, with 12 bases spanning the gap. The CDR3 DNA sequence: TGTGCCAGCCTGGACGGGTCATCCTACAATGAGCAGTTCTTC. It yields the protein CASLDGSSYNEQFF.

The rearrangement uses TRBV5-5 and TRBJ2-2, with no clear D. V was clipped by 0 bases and J by 4 bases, with 10 bases between them. This CDR3 contains 15 residues. In germline, CDR1 is SGHKS, CDR2 YYEKEE (reference sequence). CDR3 sequence: CASSLATVGTGELFF. CDR3 bases: TGTGCCAGCAGCTTGGCCACGGTCGGCACCGGGGAGCTGTTTTTT.

The chain couples TRBV7-3 to TRBJ2-1, with 8 bases that match TRBD1. Germline trimming cut 4 bases from V and 9 bases from J; bases unmatched to any gene: 11. Germline V lookup: CDR1 SGHTA, CDR2 FQGTGA. This CDR3 is built from 15 residues. CDR3 amino acids: CASSSDRGRVSEQFF. DNA of the CDR3: TGTGCCAGCAGCTCCGACAGGGGCCGGGTGAGTGAGCAGTTCTTC. Complete variable domain (other parts from reference TRBV7-3 and TRBJ2-1): GAGVSQTPSNKVTEKGKYVELRCDPISGHTALYWYRQSLGQGPEFLIYFQGTGAADDSGLPNDRFFAVRPEGSVSTLKIQRTERGDSAVYLCASSSDRGRVSEQFFGPGTRLTVL.

This clone appeared once. The chain recombines TRBV6-5 with TRBJ2-7; D is undetermined. V gave up 2 bases and J gave up 3 bases, with 8 bases separating them. CDR3 length: 13 amino acids. The germline V gene encodes CDR1 MNHEY and CDR2 SVGAGI. Here the CDR3 reads CASSYLSSYEQYF. The CDR3 coding sequence is TGTGCCAGCAGTTACCTTTCCAGCTACGAGCAGTACTTC.

This chain joins TRBV27 and TRBJ1-2, with 10 nucleotides matching TRBD1. The CDR3 is made up of 16 amino acids. V shed 5 bases and J 0 bases; nucleotides not matched to a gene: 6. The germline CDR1 and CDR2 sequences are MNHEY and SMNVEV (reference sequence). The CDR3 sequence is CASSQTGGKPNYGYTF. In DNA, the CDR3 is TGTGCCAGCAGTCAGACAGGGGGCAAGCCTAACTATGGCTACACCTTC.

The chain joins TRBV5-1 to TRBJ2-6, with D perhaps TRBD1 or TRBD2 (6 bases each). Trimming removed 5 bases from V and 2 bases from J, with 11 bases in between. Germline V lookup: CDR1 SGHRS, CDR2 YFSETQ. The CDR3 consists of 15 residues. In DNA form, the CDR3 reads TGCGCCAGCAGGGAAAGGGGGGCTGGGGCCAACGTCCTGACTTTC. This translates into CASRERGAGANVLTF.

The rearrangement joins TRBV7-2 to TRBJ1-2, with a tentative D call TRBD1 (5 bases). V lost 2 bases and J 8 bases, leaving 15 bases between the germline ends. Germline loops: CDR1 SGHTA, CDR2 FQGNSA. The CDR3 covers 14 residues. The CDR3 sequence is CASSLSWGESGYTF. The CDR3 DNA reads TGTGCCAGCAGCTTAAGTTGGGGGGAGTCCGGCTACACCTTC.

The chain carries TRBV11-3 and TRBJ2-6, with 7 nucleotides matching TRBD1. CDR1 is SGHNT and CDR2 is YENEEA in the germline V gene. The CDR3 covers 19 residues. V gave up 2 bases and J gave up 2 bases; unmatched junction bases: 12. CDR3 in amino acids: CASSLRQRGQGTGANVLTF. CDR3 in DNA: TGTGCCAGCAGCTTACGCCAAAGGGGGCAGGGGACTGGGGCCAACGTCCTGACTTTC. The whole variable domain, filled in from reference TRBV11-3 and TRBJ2-6, reads EAGVVQSPRYKIIEKKQPVAFWCNPISGHNTLYWYLQNLGQGPELLIRYENEEAVDDSQLPKDRFSAERLKGVDSTLKIQPAELGDSAVYLCASSLRQRGQGTGANVLTFGAGSRLTVL.

The chain employs TRBV7-3 and TRBJ2-7, with D unclear. The CDR3 spans 14 residues. Germline-derived CDR1 and CDR2 are SGHTA and FQGTGA. Trimming took 5 bases from V and 2 from J, leaving 13 bases between them. The CDR3 DNA sequence: TGTGCCAGCAGCAGAACCCGAGATCCCTACGAGCAGTACTTC. Translation gives CASSRTRDPYEQYF.

The V call is TRBV7-9, the J call TRBJ2-5, with 9 bases matching TRBD2. Germline lookup yields CDR1 SEHNR and CDR2 FQNEAQ (reference sequence). The junction had 9 bases not matched to a gene; V was cut back by 1 base and J by 6 bases. The CDR3 has 16 amino acids. The DNA for the CDR3 is TGTGCCAGCAGCTTAGGTTCCGCGGGGGGGCCTAAGACCCAGTACTTC. Amino acid sequence: CASSLGSAGGPKTQYF.

This chain uses TRBV18 with TRBJ2-7; 7 bases line up with TRBD1. V lost 3 bases and J lost 3; bases outside the gene matches: 8. Germline V gene lookup returns CDR1 KGHSH and CDR2 LQKENI. CDR3 length equals 15 residues. The CDR3 DNA follows: TGTGCCAGCTCACCCCTTTCGACAGGGATCTACGAGCAGTACTTC. Protein product: CASSPLSTGIYEQYF.

The gene calls are TRBV7-2 and TRBJ2-3, with D unresolved. Germline V lookup: CDR1 SGHTA, CDR2 FQGNSA. The CDR3 has 15 amino acids. The V gene lost 5 bases and the J gene lost 3 bases, with 15 bases spanning the gap. The CDR3 is CASSPLGSATDTQYF. CDR3 in DNA: TGTGCCAGCAGCCCCCTTGGCTCAGCGACAGATACGCAGTATTTT.

The chain couples TRBV9 to TRBJ2-7, with 9 nucleotides matching TRBD2. Germline V gives CDR1 SGDLS, CDR2 YYNGEE. The CDR3 length is 17 residues. V lost 0 bases, J lost 2 bases, and 9 bases stayed unmatched. In DNA, the CDR3 is TGTGCCAGCAGCGTAGGACAAGCGGGGGGAGTAACCTACGAGCAGTACTTC. Encoded protein: CASSVGQAGGVTYEQYF.

V is TRBV6-5 and J is TRBJ2-7; D not resolved. Per the germline V gene, CDR1 is MNHEY and CDR2 is SVGAGI. This CDR3 has 13 amino acids. Trimming shortened V by 7 bases and J by 3 bases, and 13 bases separated the two germline ends. In DNA, the CDR3 is TGTGCCAGCACTGGAAGCTCTCTCTACGAGCAGTACTTC. This codes for CASTGSSLYEQYF.

The chain couples TRBV10-2 to TRBJ1-2; the match to TRBD1 covers 8 bases. CDR1 is WSHSY, CDR2 SAAADI, per germline. The CDR3 covers 13 residues. Trimming took 6 bases from V and 6 from J; bases not matched to a gene: 6. The CDR3 region is CASSEDRGHGYTF. In DNA form, the CDR3 reads TGCGCCAGCAGCGAAGACAGGGGACATGGCTACACCTTC.

The gene calls are TRBV6-6 and TRBJ1-2, with D maybe TRBD1 (6 bases). Trimming shortened V by 7 bases and J by 2 bases, and 11 bases separated the two germline ends. Per the germline V gene, CDR1 is MNHNY and CDR2 is SVGAGI (reference sequence). The CDR3 has 13 amino acids. The CDR3 protein is CASTNRANYGYTF. The CDR3 DNA follows: TGTGCCAGCACTAACAGGGCGAACTATGGCTACACCTTC.

The rearrangement joins TRBV9 to TRBJ1-3, with a tentative D call TRBD1 (5 bases). The CDR3 length is 14 residues. V lost 2 bases, J lost 8 bases, and 14 bases lay in between. Looked up from germline, CDR1 is SGDLS and CDR2 is YYNGEE. The CDR3 DNA reads as TGTGCCAGCAGCGTCGGCACAGGAGGGGACACCATATATTTT. Translating it yields CASSVGTGGDTIYF.

The chain couples TRBV6-5 to TRBJ1-2; maybe TRBD1 (5 bases). CDR1 MNHEY and CDR2 SVGAGI come from the germline V gene. This CDR3 spans 14 amino acids. The ends were cut back, 2 bases at V and 4 bases at J, with 11 bases in the middle. CDR3 coding DNA: TGTGCCAGCAGTTACGGGGGTCGAAGCTATGGCTACACCTTC. It encodes CASSYGGRSYGYTF.